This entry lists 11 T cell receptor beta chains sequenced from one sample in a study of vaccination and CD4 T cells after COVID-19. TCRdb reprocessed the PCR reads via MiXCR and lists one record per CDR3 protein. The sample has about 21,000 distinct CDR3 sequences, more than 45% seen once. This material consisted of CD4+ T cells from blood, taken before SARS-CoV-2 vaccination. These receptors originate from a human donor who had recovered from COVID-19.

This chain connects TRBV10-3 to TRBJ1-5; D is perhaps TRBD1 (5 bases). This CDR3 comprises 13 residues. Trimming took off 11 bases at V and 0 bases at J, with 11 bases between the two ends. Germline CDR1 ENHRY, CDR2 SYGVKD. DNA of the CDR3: TGTGCCGCTAATGGGGGTAGCAATCAGCCCCAGCATTTT. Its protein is CAANGGSNQPQHF.

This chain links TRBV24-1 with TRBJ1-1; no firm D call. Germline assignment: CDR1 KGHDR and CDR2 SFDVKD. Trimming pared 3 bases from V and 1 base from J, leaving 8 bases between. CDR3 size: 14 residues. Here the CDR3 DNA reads TGTGCCACCAGTGATGCCGGGCCGAACACTGAAGCTTTCTTT. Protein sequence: CATSDAGPNTEAFF.

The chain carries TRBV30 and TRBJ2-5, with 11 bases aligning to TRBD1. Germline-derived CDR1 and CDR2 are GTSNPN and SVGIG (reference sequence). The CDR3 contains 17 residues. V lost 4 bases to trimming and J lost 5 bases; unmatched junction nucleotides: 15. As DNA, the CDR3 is TGTGCCTGGAACGGGGCTACTGGGACAGGGGGGCGGGAGACCCAGTACTTC. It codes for CAWNGATGTGGRETQYF.

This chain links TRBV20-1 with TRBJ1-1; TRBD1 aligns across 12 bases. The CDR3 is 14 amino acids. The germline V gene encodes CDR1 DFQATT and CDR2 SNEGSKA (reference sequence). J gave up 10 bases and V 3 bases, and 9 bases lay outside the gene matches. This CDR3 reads CSARGTGGASGAFF. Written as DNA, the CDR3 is TGCAGTGCTAGGGGGACAGGGGGCGCATCTGGAGCTTTCTTT.

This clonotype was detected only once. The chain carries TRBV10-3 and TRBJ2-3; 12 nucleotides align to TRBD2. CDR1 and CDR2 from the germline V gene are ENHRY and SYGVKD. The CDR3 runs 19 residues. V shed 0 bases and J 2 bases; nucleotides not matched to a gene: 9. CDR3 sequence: CAISESGTSGLPNTDTQYF. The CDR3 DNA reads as TGTGCCATCAGTGAGTCTGGGACTAGCGGGCTTCCAAACACAGATACGCAGTATTTT.

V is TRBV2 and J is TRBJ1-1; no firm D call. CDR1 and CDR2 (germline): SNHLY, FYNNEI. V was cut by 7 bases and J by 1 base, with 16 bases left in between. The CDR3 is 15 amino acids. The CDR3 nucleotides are TGTGCCAGCACCCCACCTCCCAATCGGAACACTGAAGCTTTCTTT. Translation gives CASTPPPNRNTEAFF.

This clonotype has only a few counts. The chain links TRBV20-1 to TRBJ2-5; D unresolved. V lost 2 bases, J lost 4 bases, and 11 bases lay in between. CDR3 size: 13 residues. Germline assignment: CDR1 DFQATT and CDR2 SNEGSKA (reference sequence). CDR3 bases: TGCAGTGCTAGAACCCCTGTTTCAGAGACCCAGTACTTC. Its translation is CSARTPVSETQYF.

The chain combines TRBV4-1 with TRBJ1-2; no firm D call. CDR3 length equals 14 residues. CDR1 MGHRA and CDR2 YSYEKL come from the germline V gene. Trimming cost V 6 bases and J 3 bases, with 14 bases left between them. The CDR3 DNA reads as TGCGCCAGCAGGGTTGTGGGCGCCGACTATGGCTACACCTTC. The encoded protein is CASRVVGADYGYTF.

Here the CDR3 DNA reads TGTGCCAGCAGCTTAAGCGGCACAGATACGCAGTATTTT. Encoded protein: CASSLSGTDTQYF. The V call is TRBV7-2, the J call TRBJ2-3; no definite D call. This CDR3 is built from 13 residues. V lost 2 bases and J 1 base, leaving 4 bases between the germline ends. Germline CDR1 is SGHTA and CDR2 is FQGNSA.

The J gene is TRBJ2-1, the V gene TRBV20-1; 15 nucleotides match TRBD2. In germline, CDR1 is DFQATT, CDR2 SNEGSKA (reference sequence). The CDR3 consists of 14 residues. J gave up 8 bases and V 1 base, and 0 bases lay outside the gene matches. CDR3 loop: CSARGTSGRDEQFF. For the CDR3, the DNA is TGCAGTGCTAGAGGGACTAGCGGGAGGGATGAGCAGTTCTTC.

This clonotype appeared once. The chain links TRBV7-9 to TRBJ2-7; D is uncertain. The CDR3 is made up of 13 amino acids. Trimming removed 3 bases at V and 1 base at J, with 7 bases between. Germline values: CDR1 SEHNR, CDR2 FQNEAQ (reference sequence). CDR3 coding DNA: TGTGCCAGCAGCTTTCATCCGTCCTACGAGCAGTACTTC. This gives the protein CASSFHPSYEQYF. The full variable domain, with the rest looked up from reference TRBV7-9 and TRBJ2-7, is DTGVSQNPRHKITKRGQNVTFRCDPISEHNRLYWYRQTLGQGPEFLTYFQNEAQLEKSRLLSDRFSAERPKGSFSTLEIQRTEQGDSAMYLCASSFHPSYEQYFGPGTRLTVT.